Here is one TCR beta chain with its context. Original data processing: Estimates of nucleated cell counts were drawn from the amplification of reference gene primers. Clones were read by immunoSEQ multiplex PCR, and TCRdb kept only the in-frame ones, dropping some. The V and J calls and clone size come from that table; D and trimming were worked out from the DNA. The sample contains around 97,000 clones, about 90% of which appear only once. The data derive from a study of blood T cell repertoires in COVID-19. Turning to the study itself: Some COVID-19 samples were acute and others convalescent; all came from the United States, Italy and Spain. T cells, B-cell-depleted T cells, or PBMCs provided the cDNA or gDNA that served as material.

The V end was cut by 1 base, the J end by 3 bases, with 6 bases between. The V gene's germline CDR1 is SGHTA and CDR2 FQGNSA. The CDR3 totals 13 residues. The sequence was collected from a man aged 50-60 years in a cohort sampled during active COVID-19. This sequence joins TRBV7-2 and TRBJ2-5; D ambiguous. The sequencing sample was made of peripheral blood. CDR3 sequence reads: CASSLGQEETQYF. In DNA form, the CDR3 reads TGTGCCAGCAGCTTAGGGCAGGAAGAGACCCAGTACTTC. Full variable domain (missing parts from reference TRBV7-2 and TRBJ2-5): GAGVSQSPSNKVTEKGKDVELRCDPISGHTALYWYRQSLGQGLEFLIYFQGNSAPDKSGLPSDRFSAERTGGSVSTLTIQRTQQEDSAVYLCASSLGQEETQYFGPGTRLLVL.